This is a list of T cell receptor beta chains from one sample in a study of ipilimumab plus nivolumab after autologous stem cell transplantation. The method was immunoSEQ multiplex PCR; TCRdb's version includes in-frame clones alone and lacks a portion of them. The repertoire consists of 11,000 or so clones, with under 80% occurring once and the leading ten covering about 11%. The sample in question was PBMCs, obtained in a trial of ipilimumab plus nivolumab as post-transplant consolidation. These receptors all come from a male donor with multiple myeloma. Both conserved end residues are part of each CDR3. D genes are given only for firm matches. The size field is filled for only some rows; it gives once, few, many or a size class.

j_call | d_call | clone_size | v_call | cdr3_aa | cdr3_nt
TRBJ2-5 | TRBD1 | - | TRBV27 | CASSLKGQGRRWGETQYF | TGTGCCAGCAGTTTAAAGGGACAGGGACGGAGATGGGGAGAGACCCAGTACTTC
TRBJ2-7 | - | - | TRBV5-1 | CASSFTPGAEQYF | TGCGCCAGCAGCTTCACTCCCGGGGCCGAGCAGTACTTC
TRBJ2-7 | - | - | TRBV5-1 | CASSSTGLDEQYF | TGCGCCAGCAGCTCCACAGGGTTGGACGAGCAGTACTTC
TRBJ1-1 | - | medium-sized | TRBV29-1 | CSVAYDTEAFF | TGCAGCGTTGCATACGACACTGAAGCTTTCTTT
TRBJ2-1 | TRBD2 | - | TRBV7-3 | CASSSLAALAGTYNEQFF | TGTGCCAGCAGCTCCCTAGCCGCGCTAGCGGGGACTTACAATGAGCAGTTCTTC
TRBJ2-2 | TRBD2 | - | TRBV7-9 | CASSLGTSGGANTGELFF | TGTGCCAGCAGCCTAGGGACTAGCGGGGGCGCCAACACCGGGGAGCTGTTTTTT
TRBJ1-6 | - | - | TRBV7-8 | CASRASAEGSNSPLHF | TGTGCCAGCAGAGCGTCGGCGGAGGGATCTAATTCACCCCTCCACTTT
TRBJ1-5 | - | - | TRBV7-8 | CASSPLRGGKQPQHF | TGTGCCAGCAGCCCATTACGCGGGGGGAAACAGCCCCAGCATTTT
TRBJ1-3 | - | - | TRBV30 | CALSNSLVSGNTIYF | TGTGCCTTGAGTAACAGTCTCGTATCTGGAAACACCATATATTTT
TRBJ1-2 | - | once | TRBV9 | CASSTLDLGYGYTF | TGTGCCAGCAGCACCCTAGACCTAGGCTATGGCTACACCTTC
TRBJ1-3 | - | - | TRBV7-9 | CASSLAEGLISGNTIYF | TGTGCCAGCAGCTTAGCCGAGGGTTTAATTTCTGGAAACACCATATATTTT
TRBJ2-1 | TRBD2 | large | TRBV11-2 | CASSRSGGANEQFF | TGTGCCAGCAGCCGTAGCGGGGGGGCCAATGAGCAGTTCTTC
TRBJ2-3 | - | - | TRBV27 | CASRKTGTDTQYF | TGTGCCAGCAGGAAAACCGGCACAGATACGCAGTATTTT
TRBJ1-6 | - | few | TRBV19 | CASSPLGGAKNSPLHF | TGTGCCAGTAGTCCCCTGGGGGGGGCTAAAAATTCACCCCTCCACTTT
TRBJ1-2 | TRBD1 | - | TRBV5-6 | CASSTGQGYYGYTF | TGTGCCAGCAGCACAGGACAGGGGTACTATGGCTACACCTTC
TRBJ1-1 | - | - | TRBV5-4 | CASSLRANTEAFF | TGTGCCAGCAGCTTGAGGGCGAACACTGAAGCTTTCTTT
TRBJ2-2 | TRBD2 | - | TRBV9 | CASRETSGNTGELFF | TGTGCCAGCAGGGAGACTAGCGGTAACACCGGGGAGCTGTTTTTT
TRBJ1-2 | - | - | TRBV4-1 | CASSQGQHYGYTF | TGCGCCAGCAGCCAAGGACAGCACTATGGCTACACCTTC
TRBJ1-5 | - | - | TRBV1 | CTSSPSTGLNQPQHF | TGCACCAGCAGCCCTTCGACAGGGTTAAATCAGCCCCAGCATTTT
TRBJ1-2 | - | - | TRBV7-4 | CASSQWGVVDGYTF | TGCGCCAGCAGCCAATGGGGAGTTGTGGATGGCTACACCTTC
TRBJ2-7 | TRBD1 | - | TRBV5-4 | CASSRRDRGWYGSYEQYF | TGTGCCAGCAGCCGCCGGGACAGGGGATGGTATGGGTCCTACGAGCAGTACTTC
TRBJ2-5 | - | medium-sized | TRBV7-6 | CASSPGHGETQYF | TGTGCCAGCAGCCCTGGGCATGGGGAGACCCAGTACTTC
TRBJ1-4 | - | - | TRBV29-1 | CSVVGGNEKLFF | TGCAGCGTTGTGGGGGGGAATGAAAAACTGTTTTTT
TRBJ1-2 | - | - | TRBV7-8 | CASSPERAFGYTF | TGTGCCAGCAGCCCGGAGAGGGCTTTTGGCTACACCTTC
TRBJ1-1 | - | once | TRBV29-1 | CSGQQNEAFF | TGCAGCGGCCAGCAGAATGAAGCTTTCTTT
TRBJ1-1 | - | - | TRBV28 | CALSAGPNTEAFF | TGTGCCCTCTCGGCAGGGCCGAACACTGAAGCTTTCTTT
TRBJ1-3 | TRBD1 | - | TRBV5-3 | CARSLPTGGYSGNTIYF | TGTGCCAGAAGCTTGCCGACAGGGGGATACTCTGGAAACACCATATATTTT
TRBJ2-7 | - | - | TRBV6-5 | CASQAPLSYEQYF | TGTGCCTCCCAGGCCCCACTATCCTACGAGCAGTACTTC
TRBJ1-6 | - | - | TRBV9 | CASSAGQSSYNSPLHF | TGTGCCAGCAGCGCCGGACAGAGCTCCTATAATTCACCCCTCCACTTT
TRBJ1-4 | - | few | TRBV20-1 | CSARAGAKLFF | TGCAGTGCTAGAGCAGGGGCAAAACTGTTTTTT
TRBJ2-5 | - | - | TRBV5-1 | CASSTQGGQETQYF | TGCGCCAGCAGCACTCAGGGGGGCCAAGAGACCCAGTACTTC